This T cell receptor (beta chain) is drawn from a study of PD-1 blockade in classical Hodgkin lymphoma. For the study at large: Patients were infused with nivolumab 3 mg/kg every 2 weeks.

The time point was: cycle 4 day 1 (C4D1), after 5 to 7 weeks of nivolumab. Relapse was seen in all patients after autologous stem cell transplantation, and brentuximab vedotin exposure was variable. The table came from immunoSEQ multiplex PCR; TCRdb's copy has only in-frame clones and leaves some out. The sample records 90,000 to 110,000 clones, around nine tenths being singletons. The CDR3 loop spans 15 amino acids. The junction had 12 bases not matched to a gene; V was cut back by 4 bases and J by 7 bases. The V gene's germline CDR1 is SGHDT and CDR2 YYEEEE. The receptor was isolated from a human donor with classical Hodgkin lymphoma. This chain uses TRBV5-6 with TRBJ1-1, with TRBD1 matching 8 bases. The input for sequencing was peripheral blood mononuclear cells (PBMCs), taken before the fourth cycle of nivolumab. Here the CDR3 reads CASSNSRTGRNEAFF. The CDR3 DNA reads TGTGCCAGCAGCAACAGCCGGACAGGGCGGAATGAAGCTTTCTTT.